The source of this T cell receptor beta chain is a study of T cell repertoires in cytomegalovirus infection. V lost 4 bases, J lost 5 bases, and 6 bases stayed unmatched. CDR1 is SGHVS, CDR2 FNYEAQ, per germline. This CDR3 is built from 14 residues. Turning to this clonotype: Its antigen is as yet unknown.

From the reads, TCRdb called clonotypes with MiXCR, one entry per CDR3 protein. The data contain 700,000 to 900,000 distinct CDR3 sequences, roughly 28% of them singletons. Sequenced material: cultured CD8+ T cells from PBMCs, taken from culture after CMV antigen stimulation. This chain joins TRBV7-6 and TRBJ1-2; 8 bases line up with TRBD1. The clonotype originates from a human donor in good health (CMV status not recorded). Some clones in this sample may be carry-over from other donors' samples. CDR3 DNA: TGTGCCAGCAGCTCCTCAGGGGGCTGGTATGGCTACACCTTC. This gives the protein CASSSSGGWYGYTF. Supplemented by reference TRBV7-6 and TRBJ1-2, the full variable domain reads GAGVSQSPRYKVTKRGQDVALRCDPISGHVSLYWYRQALGQGPEFLTYFNYEAQQDKSGLPNDRFSAERPEGSISTLTIQRTEQRDSAMYRCASSSSGGWYGYTFGSGTRLTVV.